The 19 T cell receptor beta chains reported below all come from one sample, sequenced in a study of T-cell reconstitution after alpha-beta-depleted transplantation in children. The TCRbeta library was prepared with unique molecular identifiers. One entry per CDR3 protein, called by TCRdb with MiXCR from the PCR reads. The sample includes about 980,000 distinct CDR3 sequences, roughly 29% of them seen just once. The sample in question was PBMCs, mostly from graft donor cells, obtained 360 days after TCRalphabeta/CD19-depleted stem cell transplant. The receptors stem from a boy younger than two who had a stem cell transplant for SCID, so the T cells may come from the graft donor.

This clonotype appeared a few times. The chain carries TRBV20-1 and TRBJ1-1; D might be TRBD1 (6 bases). The CDR3 has 15 residues. Trimming removed 6 bases from V and 0 bases from J, with 17 bases in between. In germline, CDR1 is DFQATT, CDR2 SNEGSKA (reference sequence). CDR3 sequence (DNA): TGCAGTGCCCGGGGGGGCAGCTACATGAACACTGAAGCTTTCTTT. This gives the protein CSARGGSYMNTEAFF.

This clonotype was seen only a few times. This chain joins TRBV28 and TRBJ1-2; D perhaps matches TRBD1 (6 bases). The V gene lost 5 bases and the J gene lost 4 bases, with 14 bases spanning the gap. Germline-derived CDR1 and CDR2 are MDHEN and SYDVKM. This CDR3 comprises 14 residues. This CDR3 reads CASSRLGGPYGYTF. CDR3 in DNA: TGTGCCAGCAGTCGCCTGGGGGGCCCCTATGGCTACACCTTC.

The V call is TRBV15, the J call TRBJ1-3; a possible D gene is TRBD1 (6 bases). The CDR3 covers 15 residues. The ends were cut back, 5 bases at V and 0 bases at J, with 11 bases in the middle. The V gene's germline CDR1 is LNHNV and CDR2 YYDKDF (reference sequence). The DNA for the CDR3 is TGTGCCACCAGCCCAACAGGGATCTCTGGAAACACCATATATTTT. Translation gives CATSPTGISGNTIYF.

In its sample, this clonotype was seen a few times. This sequence joins TRBV3-1 and TRBJ2-1; 12 bases agree with TRBD2. The CDR3 covers 16 residues. J gave up 10 bases and V 4 bases, and 11 bases lay outside the gene matches. From germline, CDR1 is LGHDT and CDR2 YNNKEL (reference sequence). CDR3 in DNA: TGTGCCAGCAGCCTGAGGTGGACTAGCGGGGCTAACGAGCAGTTCTTC. This translates into CASSLRWTSGANEQFF.

This clonotype was detected many times. V usage is TRBV5-6 and J usage is TRBJ2-7; D unclear. This CDR3 spans 14 amino acids. V shed 2 bases and J shed 6 bases, with 15 bases lying between them. The germline gives CDR1 SGHDT, CDR2 YYEEEE. DNA of the CDR3: TGTGCCAGCAGCTTCGATATTGAATACGGCGAGCAGTACTTC. Translating gives CASSFDIEYGEQYF.

V and J are TRBV15 and TRBJ2-7, with 7 bases fitting TRBD1. The CDR3 contains 15 residues. Germline trimming cut 0 bases from V and 3 bases from J; bases unmatched to any gene: 5. The germline V gene encodes CDR1 LNHNV and CDR2 YYDKDF (reference sequence). For the CDR3, the DNA is TGTGCCACCAGCAGAGACGCCAGGGGGTACTACGAGCAGTACTTC. Translated: CATSRDARGYYEQYF.

The rearrangement links TRBV4-2 to TRBJ2-1, with TRBD2 identical over 7 bases. The CDR3 runs to 15 residues. Germline V gene sequence: CDR1 LGHNA, CDR2 YNFKEQ. The V segment lost 2 bases and the J segment 3 bases; nucleotides outside the gene matches: 4. The CDR3 DNA is TGTGCCAGCAGCCAACCTATAGCGGGCTACAATGAGCAGTTCTTC. The encoded protein is CASSQPIAGYNEQFF.

CDR3 region: CASRRRSLEVNTEAFF. The CDR3 DNA reads as TGTGCCAGCCGGCGTCGGTCCCTTGAAGTGAACACTGAAGCTTTCTTT. The chain joins TRBV28 to TRBJ1-1; D is undetermined. This CDR3 comprises 16 residues. Trimming stripped 8 bases from V and 0 bases from J, with 19 bases between. Germline CDR1 reads MDHEN; CDR2 reads SYDVKM.

The rearrangement links TRBV5-4 to TRBJ2-7; TRBD1 or TRBD2 may be the D gene (5 bases each). Germline V gene lookup returns CDR1 SGHNT and CDR2 YYREEE (reference sequence). The CDR3 extends over 15 amino acids. V was trimmed by 0 bases and J by 2 bases, leaving 12 bases between them. The CDR3 bases are TGTGCCAGCAGCTTGGGTCCGGGACGGGCCTACGAGCAGTACTTC. Amino acid sequence: CASSLGPGRAYEQYF.

The chain joins TRBV11-2 to TRBJ2-2, with 11 nucleotides matching TRBD1. The length of the CDR3 is 15 residues. After removal of 5 bases from V and 7 bases from J, the junction contained 6 bases not matched to a gene. Germline values: CDR1 SGHAT, CDR2 FQNNGV. The CDR3: CASSLDRGRVGELFF. CDR3 bases: TGTGCCAGCAGCCTGGACAGGGGGCGCGTCGGGGAGCTGTTTTTT.

This clonotype was seen only a few times. The chain uses TRBV28 and TRBJ2-7, with 10 bases fitting TRBD1. V was clipped by 4 bases and J by 2 bases; unmatched bases: 8. Per germline, CDR1 MDHEN and CDR2 SYDVKM. CDR3 length equals 16 residues. The CDR3 spells CASSYARDRGPYEQYF. The CDR3 DNA reads TGTGCCAGCAGTTATGCCCGGGACAGGGGTCCCTACGAGCAGTACTTC.

The chain has TRBV4-1 and TRBJ1-2; D is possibly TRBD1 (6 bases). The germline gives CDR1 MGHRA, CDR2 YSYEKL. V was pared by 4 bases and J by 6 bases, with 12 bases between. This CDR3 contains 13 residues. In DNA, the CDR3 is TGCGCCAGCAGCCCCGAGGGGGGGGATGGCTACACCTTC. Its protein product is CASSPEGGDGYTF.

The gene calls are TRBV5-6 and TRBJ1-4; TRBD1 aligns across 8 bases. Germline V gene sequence: CDR1 SGHDT, CDR2 YYEEEE. V lost 4 bases and J lost 7; bases outside the gene matches: 15. The CDR3 totals 17 residues. As DNA, the CDR3 is TGTGCCAGCAGCCACCGGACAGGGTCGGCGTTGACTGAAAAACTGTTTTTT. Its translation is CASSHRTGSALTEKLFF.

In this sample, this clonotype turned up many times. This chain uses TRBV5-6 with TRBJ2-1; D uncertain. Trimming removed 0 bases from V and 6 bases from J, with 25 bases in between. Germline lookup yields CDR1 SGHDT and CDR2 YYEEEE. There are 19 residues in the CDR3. The CDR3 bases are TGTGCCAGCAGCTTGGAGAGTTGGCTAGTCCCTAGAGGTATCAATGAGCAGTTCTTC. It translates to CASSLESWLVPRGINEQFF.

The chain is built from TRBV2 and TRBJ2-5; D is perhaps TRBD1 (5 bases). This CDR3 has 13 amino acids. V lost 5 bases, J lost 4 bases, and 11 bases lay in between. Germline values: CDR1 SNHLY, CDR2 FYNNEI. DNA for the CDR3: TGTGCCAGCAGTAGCGTAGGGGCAGAGACCCAGTACTTC. Translation: CASSSVGAETQYF.

This rearrangement joins TRBV20-1 to TRBJ2-1, with 11 nucleotides matching TRBD2. Germline-derived CDR1 and CDR2 are DFQATT and SNEGSKA (reference sequence). V was clipped by 3 bases and J by 10 bases; unmatched bases: 8. There are 14 residues in the CDR3. The CDR3 loop reads CSASSGGGLGEQFF. For the CDR3, the DNA is TGCAGTGCTAGTAGCGGGGGGGGCCTCGGGGAGCAGTTCTTC.

The V call is TRBV20-1, the J call TRBJ1-5; 8 bases map to TRBD1. The CDR3 extends over 15 amino acids. In germline, CDR1 is DFQATT, CDR2 SNEGSKA (reference sequence). V trimming: 1 base; J trimming: 6 bases; junction bases outside the gene matches: 8. CDR3 amino acids: CSARGFGQGSQPQHF. In nucleotides, the CDR3 is TGCAGTGCTAGAGGTTTCGGACAGGGTAGTCAGCCCCAGCATTTT.

This clonotype was seen a few times. CDR3 in DNA: TGCGCCAGCAGCTCCGGGGGGACTAGATCCGCAGATACGCAGTATTTT. This translates into CASSSGGTRSADTQYF. V and J are TRBV5-1 and TRBJ2-3; TRBD2 matches 8 bases. The CDR3 consists of 16 residues. V lost 3 bases, J lost 4 bases, and 10 bases stayed unmatched. CDR1 and CDR2 from the germline V gene are SGHRS and YFSETQ.

This clonotype was observed many times. The V and J genes are TRBV9 and TRBJ2-1, with D perhaps being TRBD1 or TRBD2 (5 bases each). Trimming pared 0 bases from V and 12 bases from J, leaving 19 bases between. CDR3 size: 15 residues. Germline loops: CDR1 SGDLS, CDR2 YYNGEE. CDR3 coding DNA: TGTGCCAGCAGCGTAGAACATGGGGCTAGCAGGGCGCAGTTCTTC. Protein sequence: CASSVEHGASRAQFF.